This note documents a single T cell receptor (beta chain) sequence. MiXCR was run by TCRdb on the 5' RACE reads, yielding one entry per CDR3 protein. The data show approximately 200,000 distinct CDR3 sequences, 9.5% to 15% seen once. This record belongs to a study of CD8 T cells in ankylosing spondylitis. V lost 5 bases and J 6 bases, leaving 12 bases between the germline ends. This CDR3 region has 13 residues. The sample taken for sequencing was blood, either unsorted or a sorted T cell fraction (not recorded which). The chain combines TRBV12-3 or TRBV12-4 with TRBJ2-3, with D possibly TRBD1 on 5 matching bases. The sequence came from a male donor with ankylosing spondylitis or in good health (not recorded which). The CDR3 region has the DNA TGTGCCAGCAGTCAAACAGGTCCCGATACGCAGTATTTT. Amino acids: CASSQTGPDTQYF.